The T cell receptor beta chain under discussion was sequenced for a study of T cells in Graves' hyperthyroidism and ophthalmopathy. Regions amplified from RNA transcripts were the TCR beta CDR3 regions. Initially, a first-round RT-PCR of the TCR CDR3 employed the HTBI primer set. One entry per CDR3 protein, called by TCRdb with MiXCR from the multiplex PCR reads. The sample lists some 360,000 distinct CDR3 sequences, less than 20% occurring once. Patients affected by ophthalmopathy presented a Clinical Activity Score of at least 3, a NOSPECS grade of at least 4, and disease duration below 3 months. Uncontrolled infection, other autoimmune disease, pregnancy or lactation disqualified patients from enrolment. V trimming: 6 bases; J trimming: 9 bases; junction bases outside the gene matches: 11. The CDR3 is 15 residues long.

The specimen was blood. The sequence came from a woman between 40 and 50 years old with Graves' ophthalmopathy. J is TRBJ1-6 and V is TRBV12-3 or TRBV12-4; 7 bases are shared with TRBD1. As DNA, the CDR3 is TGTGCCAGCAGGACTCAGACAGGGCGAAGTTCACCCCTCCACTTT. This encodes CASRTQTGRSSPLHF.